Each of the 23 T cell receptor beta chains below was sequenced from the same sample in a study of T cells after yellow fever vaccination. TCRdb called the 5' RACE reads again in MiXCR, with one record for every CDR3 protein. The data show about 52,000 distinct CDR3 sequences, about 6.6% seen once. This specimen was CD8+ T cells not binding an NS4B(214-222) dextramer, sorted from PBMCs, taken around 45 days after the first yellow fever vaccination. These receptors all come from a man aged 18 to 29 who received the YFV17D yellow fever vaccine.

This clonotype came up a few times. The chain combines TRBV7-9 with TRBJ1-2, with D perhaps TRBD1 (5 bases). Germline CDR1 and CDR2: SEHNR and FQNEAQ (reference sequence). The CDR3 runs 15 residues. Trimming shortened V by 2 bases and J by 5 bases, and 15 bases separated the two germline ends. The CDR3 reads CASSLSRGRFYGYTF. The CDR3 DNA sequence: TGTGCCAGCAGCTTATCCCGGGGACGCTTTTATGGCTACACCTTC.

The chain is built from TRBV5-6 and TRBJ2-1; no definite D call. The CDR3 is 14 residues long. V lost 9 bases to trimming and J lost 5 bases, with 18 bases between them. The germline gives CDR1 SGHDT, CDR2 YYEEEE. CDR3 in DNA: TGTGCCATGAGCCCCGAGCTACGGCACAATGAGCAGTTCTTC. It translates to CAMSPELRHNEQFF.

This clonotype was counted many times. At one end, the junction sequence differs from germline, possibly due to a read error. The gene calls are TRBV7-2 and TRBJ2-5; possibly TRBD2 for D (7 bases). CDR1 is SGHTA and CDR2 is FQGNSA in the germline V gene. This CDR3 is built from 13 residues. The CDR3 DNA follows: TGTGCCAGCAGCTCAACCAAAAGGGGGGGGGGTCGCTTC. Its translation is CASSSTKRGGGRF.

This clonotype was seen ten or more times. The chain couples TRBV20-1 to TRBJ1-4, with a tentative D call TRBD1 (6 bases). The CDR3 has 14 residues. Trimming removed 3 bases from V and 7 bases from J, with 15 bases in between. Germline CDR1 and CDR2: DFQATT and SNEGSKA (reference sequence). In nucleotides, the CDR3 is TGCAGTGCTAGGAGAACGGGACATCTTGAAAAACTGTTTTTT. Its translation: CSARRTGHLEKLFF.

V and J are TRBV4-1 and TRBJ1-2; D gene unclear. Germline V CDR1 and CDR2: MGHRA, YSYEKL. CDR3 size: 16 residues. Trimming took 0 bases from V and 5 from J, leaving 16 bases between them. Here the CDR3 DNA reads TGCGCCAGCAGCCAAGAACGGGCCGTGAGGGATTATGGCTACACCTTC. Protein product: CASSQERAVRDYGYTF.

A few counts support this clonotype. The J gene is TRBJ2-5, the V gene TRBV9, with D unclear. The germline V gene encodes CDR1 SGDLS and CDR2 YYNGEE. The CDR3 covers 14 residues. V shed 0 bases and J shed 0 bases, with 6 bases lying between them. DNA of the CDR3: TGTGCCAGCAGCGTAGGGTCCGACCAAGAGACCCAGTACTTC. Its protein product is CASSVGSDQETQYF.

V is TRBV4-1 and J is TRBJ2-1, with no clear D. CDR3 length: 14 amino acids. Trimming took 1 base from V and 4 from J, leaving 8 bases between them. In germline, CDR1 is MGHRA, CDR2 YSYEKL. The CDR3 reads CASSQVGSYNEQFF. Here the CDR3 DNA reads TGCGCCAGCAGCCAAGTGGGCAGTTACAATGAGCAGTTCTTC.

This clonotype was seen more than once but under ten times. The chain links TRBV11-2 to TRBJ2-7; D is unresolved. The V gene's germline CDR1 is SGHAT and CDR2 FQNNGV. The V end was cut by 1 base, the J end by 1 base, with 5 bases between. The CDR3 spans 13 residues. The CDR3 bases are TGTGCCAGCAGCTTAGGACATTCCTACGAGCAGTACTTC. This encodes CASSLGHSYEQYF.

The CDR3 sequence: CASSLRVAGELFF. DNA for the CDR3: TGCGCCAGCAGCTTGAGGGTGGCCGGGGAGCTGTTTTTT. V gene TRBV5-1 combines with J gene TRBJ2-2; the D is unclear. The CDR3 consists of 13 residues. V was cut by 1 base and J by 6 bases, with 7 bases left in between. Germline V gene sequence: CDR1 SGHRS, CDR2 YFSETQ.

In its sample, this clonotype was seen many times. The rearrangement uses TRBV6-2 or TRBV6-3 and TRBJ2-2; 11 bases match TRBD2. V shed 5 bases, J shed 3 bases, and the junction held 2 bases outside the gene matches. Germline V gives CDR1 MNHEY, CDR2 SVGEGT. The CDR3 is 15 residues long. The CDR3 DNA is TGTGCCAGCAGTACGGGACTAGCGGACACCGGGGAGCTGTTTTTT. It is translated as CASSTGLADTGELFF.

There are a few counts of this clonotype. The rearrangement uses TRBV27 and TRBJ1-1; the D gene is possibly TRBD1 (6 bases). CDR1 is MNHEY and CDR2 is SMNVEV in the germline V gene (reference sequence). Deletions cut 11 bases from V and 4 bases from J, with 14 bases between. The CDR3 is made up of 12 amino acids. The DNA of the CDR3 is TGTGCCGTCCTAGGGGGGGGCACTGAAGCTTTCTTT. This sequence encodes CAVLGGGTEAFF.

This clonotype was seen many times. The rearrangement joins TRBV20-1 to TRBJ1-1; D is ambiguous. Germline V gene sequence: CDR1 DFQATT, CDR2 SNEGSKA (reference sequence). The V end lost 0 bases, the J end lost 0 bases, and 11 bases lay between the germline ends. The CDR3 extends over 15 amino acids. DNA for the CDR3: TGCAGTGCTAGAGATGTAGGCAGATTGAACACTGAAGCTTTCTTT. Amino acid sequence: CSARDVGRLNTEAFF.

Written as DNA, the CDR3 is TGTGCCAGCAGCTCCCCCGAGGAGGGGGAGGCCCAGTACTTC. Its protein product is CASSSPEEGEAQYF. The genes are TRBV7-6 and TRBJ2-5, with D perhaps assigned TRBD1 or TRBD2 (6 bases each). Trimming left V 4 bases short and J 9 bases short, with 18 bases between. The CDR3 consists of 14 residues. Germline lookup yields CDR1 SGHVS and CDR2 FNYEAQ.

This clonotype was observed at least ten times. The chain uses TRBV5-1 and TRBJ2-1, with TRBD1 as a possible D gene (5 bases). Germline loops: CDR1 SGHRS, CDR2 YFSETQ. Trimming removed 2 bases from V and 2 bases from J, with 8 bases in between. The CDR3 is 14 residues long. This chain's CDR3 is CASSFYRTYNEQFF. The DNA for the CDR3 is TGCGCCAGCAGCTTCTACAGGACCTACAATGAGCAGTTCTTC. Combining the CDR3 with reference TRBV5-1 and TRBJ2-1 gives the whole variable domain KAGVTQTPRYLIKTRGQQVTLSCSPISGHRSVSWYQQTPGQGLQFLFEYFSETQRNKGNFPGRFSGRQFSNSRSEMNVSTLELGDSALYLCASSFYRTYNEQFFGPGTRLTVL.

This clonotype was recorded at least ten times. V and J are TRBV27 and TRBJ2-3, with 7 bases identical to TRBD2. V lost 5 bases, J lost 4 bases, and 3 bases stayed unmatched. Germline lookup yields CDR1 MNHEY and CDR2 SMNVEV (reference sequence). The CDR3 length is 13 residues. CDR3 coding DNA: TGTGCCAGCAGTCTCACTAGCGCAGATACGCAGTATTTT. Residues: CASSLTSADTQYF.

The chain employs TRBV7-2 and TRBJ2-7, with unresolved D. CDR1 SGHTA and CDR2 FQGNSA come from the germline V gene. This CDR3 comprises 15 residues. Between the trimmed V and J ends, which lost 1 base and 3 bases, there was a span of 13 bases. The CDR3 sequence: CASSLVPGPSYEQYF. In DNA form, the CDR3 reads TGTGCCAGCAGCTTAGTTCCCGGACCGAGCTACGAGCAGTACTTC. Filled out from reference TRBV7-2 and TRBJ2-7, the complete variable domain reads GAGVSQSPSNKVTEKGKDVELRCDPISGHTALYWYRQSLGQGLEFLIYFQGNSAPDKSGLPSDRFSAERTGGSVSTLTIQRTQQEDSAVYLCASSLVPGPSYEQYFGPGTRLTVT.

The V gene is TRBV29-1, the J gene TRBJ2-5; D might be TRBD2 (5 bases). Germline V lookup: CDR1 SQVTM, CDR2 ANQGSEA. CDR3 length equals 13 residues. V was pared by 3 bases and J by 0 bases, with 8 bases between. DNA for the CDR3: TGCAGCGTTGACAGGAGGAACCAAGAGACCCAGTACTTC. Protein: CSVDRRNQETQYF.

This clonotype was detected a few times. V and J are TRBV12-3 or TRBV12-4 and TRBJ1-2; D remains ambiguous. This CDR3 contains 14 residues. Trimming removed 6 bases at V and 6 bases at J, with 17 bases between. CDR3: CASSSSGQVDGYTF. DNA for the CDR3: TGTGCCAGCAGCAGTTCGGGCCAGGTAGATGGCTACACCTTC.

The chain is built from TRBV20-1 and TRBJ2-1; 8 nucleotides agree with TRBD2. Germline-derived CDR1 and CDR2 are DFQATT and SNEGSKA (reference sequence). This CDR3 has 17 residues. Trimming at V came to 3 bases and at J to 0 bases, leaving 10 bases not matched to a gene. CDR3 in amino acids: CSASTAGGTSSYNEQFF. The DNA of the CDR3 is TGCAGTGCTAGTACCGCGGGGGGTACAAGCTCCTACAATGAGCAGTTCTTC.

At least ten counts were recorded for this clonotype. The J gene is TRBJ2-7, the V gene TRBV5-6, with 12 bases aligning to TRBD1. J lost 1 base, V lost 4 bases, and 3 bases had no gene match. CDR3 length equals 15 residues. The germline gives CDR1 SGHDT, CDR2 YYEEEE. DNA of the CDR3: TGTGCCAGCAGCCCGGGACAGGGGGCATCCTACGAGCAGTACTTC. Translated: CASSPGQGASYEQYF. Full variable domain (outside the CDR3, taken from reference TRBV5-6 and TRBJ2-7): DAGVTQSPTHLIKTRGQQVTLRCSPKSGHDTVSWYQQALGQGPQFIFQYYEEEERQRGNFPDRFSGHQFPNYSSELNVNALLLGDSALYLCASSPGQGASYEQYFGPGTRLTVT.

This clonotype was seen a handful of times. The J gene is TRBJ1-1, the V gene TRBV27; no definite D call. Trimming took off 5 bases at V and 6 bases at J, with 13 bases between the two ends. The CDR3 is 13 amino acids. Germline CDR1 and CDR2: MNHEY and SMNVEV (reference sequence). CDR3 region: CASSPPGQAEAFF. CDR3 coding DNA: TGTGCCAGCAGTCCCCCCGGGCAGGCTGAAGCTTTCTTT.

The rearrangement links TRBV4-3 to TRBJ2-7; 8 bases map to TRBD1. Looked up from germline, CDR1 is LGHNA and CDR2 is YSLEER. CDR3 length equals 13 residues. Trimming removed 0 bases from V and 6 bases from J; junction bases left unmatched: 1. The CDR3 DNA follows: TGCGCCAGCAGCCAAGAGACAGGGGTCGAGCAGTACTTC. It is translated as CASSQETGVEQYF.

Note on this clonotype: The CDR3 ends on some other residue instead of the conserved phenylalanine or tryptophan, so this is likely a read error. The V and J genes are TRBV27 and TRBJ2-1; 10 bases agree with TRBD1. Germline CDR1 and CDR2: MNHEY and SMNVEV (reference sequence). The CDR3 extends over 16 amino acids. Trimming cost V 5 bases and J 2 bases; bases outside gene matches: 6. The CDR3, as DNA: TGTGCCAGCAGTACGACAGGGGGCAACCCCTACAATGAGCAGTTCTTA. Its protein is CASSTTGGNPYNEQFL.